This T cell receptor (beta chain) is from a study of T cells in localized non-small cell lung cancer. Points from the study as a whole: Without multi-region sequencing, intratumor heterogeneity could not be excluded. Density of T cells in blood, when higher, went with longer overall survival. The greatest T cell clonality was found in uninvolved adjacent lung (higher than in tumor). Median roughly 57 top-100 tumor clones were shared with paired adjacent lung.

CDR1 is SGHNT and CDR2 is YYREEE in the germline V gene (reference sequence). V dropped 6 bases and J dropped 6; count of bases not matched to a gene: 7. The CDR3 runs to 15 residues. Generated by immunoSEQ multiplex PCR, the TCRdb table keeps only in-frame clones and is missing some. The sample carries fewer than 15,000 clones, more than 70% recorded once. On this clone: Its target is not known.

This sequence originates from a male donor older than 55 with stage III lung adenocarcinoma. This chain connects TRBV5-4 to TRBJ2-3; 13 nucleotides line up with TRBD2. The material was peripheral blood, obtained before any cancer treatment. CDR3 in amino acids: CASNQLAGGADTQYF. The CDR3 nucleotides read TGTGCCAGCAACCAACTAGCGGGAGGGGCGGATACGCAGTATTTT.